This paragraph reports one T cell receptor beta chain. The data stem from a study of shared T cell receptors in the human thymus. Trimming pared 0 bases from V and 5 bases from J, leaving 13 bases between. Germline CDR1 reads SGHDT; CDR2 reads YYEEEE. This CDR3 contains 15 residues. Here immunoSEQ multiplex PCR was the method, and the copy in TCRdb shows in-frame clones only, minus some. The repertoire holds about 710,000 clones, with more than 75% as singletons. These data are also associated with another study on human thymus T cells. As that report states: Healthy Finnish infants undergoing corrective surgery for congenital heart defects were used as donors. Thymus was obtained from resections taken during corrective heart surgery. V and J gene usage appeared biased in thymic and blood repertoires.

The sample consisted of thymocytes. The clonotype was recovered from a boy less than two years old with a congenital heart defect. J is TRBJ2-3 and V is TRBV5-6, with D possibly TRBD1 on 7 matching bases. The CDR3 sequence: CASSLGRGRLDTQYF. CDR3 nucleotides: TGTGCCAGCAGCTTGGGCAGGGGGAGGTTAGATACGCAGTATTTT.